This TCR beta chain originates from a study of cytomegalovirus exposure and HLA in healthy donors. The germline gives CDR1 MNHNS, CDR2 SASEGT. This CDR3 comprises 13 residues. V lost 4 bases to trimming and J lost 2 bases; unmatched junction nucleotides: 0. Study-wide results and limits: There were a few CMV-associated chains whose specificity for CMV antigens was confirmed in vitro. One later analysis, an examination of the roughly 130 validation repertoires, found that first-cohort TCR clusters tended to co-occur in them.

Note on this clone: What it binds is unknown.

Assay: immunoSEQ multiplex PCR; the TCRdb copy retains only in-frame clones and omits some. Among roughly 70,000 clones listed, 70% to 90% were seen once. This rearrangement joins TRBV6-1 to TRBJ2-7, with 9 bases identical to TRBD1. This receptor was identified in a woman aged 18-29 years in good health and CMV-seropositive. Sequenced sample: PBMCs. The CDR3 protein is CASSGDRAYEQYF. The DNA of the CDR3 is TGTGCCAGCAGTGGGGACAGGGCCTACGAGCAGTACTTC.